This TCR beta chain was captured by sequencing in a study of sequential checkpoint blockade in melanoma. Study overall: First-line arms were nivolumab then ipilimumab, or the reverse, randomized 1:1.

Sequencing was performed with immunoSEQ multiplex PCR; in TCRdb, only in-frame clones are kept and a portion is missing. The top ten clones hold 50% of a sample with 8,000 or so clones, approximately 67% of them seen once. Treatment: randomized to nivolumab then ipilimumab (arm A) or the reverse (arm B). DNA-damaging chemotherapy had not been given to any patient beforehand. Sorted cells were live CD3+CD8+, lacking CD19 and CD56, from PBMCs. CDR3 length: 16 residues. With 1 base clipped from V and 4 bases from J, the junction kept 2 bases outside the gene matches. Germline-derived CDR1 and CDR2 are SGHAT and FQNNGV.

The J gene is TRBJ2-6, the V gene TRBV11-2; 9 bases line up with TRBD2. The clonotype comes from a human patient with melanoma. Some clones in this sample may be carry-over from other donors' samples. Sample: CD8+ T cells sorted from blood (inferred from file names), taken from a patient given nivolumab and ipilimumab in sequence. The CDR3 nucleotides read TGTGCCAGCAGCTTAGGGCTAGCGGGGGGGGCCAACGTCCTGACTTTC. Translation gives CASSLGLAGGANVLTF.